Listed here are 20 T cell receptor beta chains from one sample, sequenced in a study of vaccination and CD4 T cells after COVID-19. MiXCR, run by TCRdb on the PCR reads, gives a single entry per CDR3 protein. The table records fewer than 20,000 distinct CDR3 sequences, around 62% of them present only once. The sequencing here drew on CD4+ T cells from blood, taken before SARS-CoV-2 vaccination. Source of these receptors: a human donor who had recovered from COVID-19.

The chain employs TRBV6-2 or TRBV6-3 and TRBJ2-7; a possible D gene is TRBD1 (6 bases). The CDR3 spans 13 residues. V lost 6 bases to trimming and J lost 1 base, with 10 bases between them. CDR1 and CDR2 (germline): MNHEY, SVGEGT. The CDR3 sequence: CASRWTASYEQYF. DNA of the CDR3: TGTGCCAGCAGGTGGACAGCTTCCTACGAGCAGTACTTC.

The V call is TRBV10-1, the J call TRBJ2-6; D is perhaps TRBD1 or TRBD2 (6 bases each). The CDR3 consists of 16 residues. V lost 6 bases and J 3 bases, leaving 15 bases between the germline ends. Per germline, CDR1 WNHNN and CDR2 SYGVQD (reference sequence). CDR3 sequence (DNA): TGCGCCAGCAGCGAAGGGGGGCCAGGTGGGGCCAACGTCCTGACTTTC. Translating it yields CASSEGGPGGANVLTF.

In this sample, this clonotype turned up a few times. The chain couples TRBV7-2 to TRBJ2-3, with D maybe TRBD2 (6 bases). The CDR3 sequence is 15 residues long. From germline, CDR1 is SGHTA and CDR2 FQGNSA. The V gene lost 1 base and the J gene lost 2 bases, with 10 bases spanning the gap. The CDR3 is CASSLGLAFTDTQYF. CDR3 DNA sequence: TGTGCCAGCAGCTTAGGCCTAGCGTTCACAGATACGCAGTATTTT.

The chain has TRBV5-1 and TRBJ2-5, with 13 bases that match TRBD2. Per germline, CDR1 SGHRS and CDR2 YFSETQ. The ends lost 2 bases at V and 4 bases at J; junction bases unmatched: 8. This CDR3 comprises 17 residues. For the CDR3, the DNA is TGCGCCAGCAGCTTCCGGAGGACTAGCGGGAGAGCAGAGACCCAGTACTTC. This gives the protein CASSFRRTSGRAETQYF.

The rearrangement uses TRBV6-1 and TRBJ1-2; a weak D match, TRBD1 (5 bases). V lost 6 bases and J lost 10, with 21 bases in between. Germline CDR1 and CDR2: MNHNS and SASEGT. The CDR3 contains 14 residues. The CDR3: CASRPPGLKSVYTF. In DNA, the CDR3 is TGTGCCAGCAGACCCCCGGGACTTAAGTCGGTCTACACCTTC.

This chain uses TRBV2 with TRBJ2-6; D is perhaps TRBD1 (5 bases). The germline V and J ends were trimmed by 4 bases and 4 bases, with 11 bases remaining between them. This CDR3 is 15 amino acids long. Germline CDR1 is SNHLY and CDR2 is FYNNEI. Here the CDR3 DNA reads TGTGCCAGCAGTGCGGCGACAGCGGGGGCCAACGTCCTGACTTTC. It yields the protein CASSAATAGANVLTF.

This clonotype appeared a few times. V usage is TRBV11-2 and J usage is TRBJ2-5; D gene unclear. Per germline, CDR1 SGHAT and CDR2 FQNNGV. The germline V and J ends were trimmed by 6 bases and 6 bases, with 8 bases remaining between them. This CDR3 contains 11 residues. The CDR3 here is CASSVLQTQYF. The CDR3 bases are TGTGCCAGCAGTGTGCTCCAGACCCAGTACTTC.

CDR3 sequence (DNA): TGCAGTGCACCGTTAGGAGAGCAGTACTTC. Translated: CSAPLGEQYF. The chain combines TRBV20-1 with TRBJ2-7; D is undetermined. This CDR3 contains 10 residues. Germline V gene sequence: CDR1 DFQATT, CDR2 SNEGSKA (reference sequence). The ends were cut back, 6 bases at V and 7 bases at J, with 10 bases in the middle.

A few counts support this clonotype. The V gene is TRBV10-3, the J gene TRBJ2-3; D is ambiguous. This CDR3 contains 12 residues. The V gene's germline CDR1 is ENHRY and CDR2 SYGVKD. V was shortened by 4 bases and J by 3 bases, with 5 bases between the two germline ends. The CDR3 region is CAISVGTDTQYF. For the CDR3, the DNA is TGTGCCATCAGTGTAGGGACAGATACGCAGTATTTT.

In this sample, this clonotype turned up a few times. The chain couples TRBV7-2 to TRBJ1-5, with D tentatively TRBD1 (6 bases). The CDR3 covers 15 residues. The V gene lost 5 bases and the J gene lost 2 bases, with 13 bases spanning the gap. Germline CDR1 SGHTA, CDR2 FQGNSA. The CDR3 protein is CASSGAGAGNQPQHF. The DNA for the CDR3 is TGTGCCAGCAGCGGGGCGGGGGCGGGCAATCAGCCCCAGCATTTT. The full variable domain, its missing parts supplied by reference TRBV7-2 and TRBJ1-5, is GAGVSQSPSNKVTEKGKDVELRCDPISGHTALYWYRQSLGQGLEFLIYFQGNSAPDKSGLPSDRFSAERTGGSVSTLTIQRTQQEDSAVYLCASSGAGAGNQPQHFGDGTRLSIL.

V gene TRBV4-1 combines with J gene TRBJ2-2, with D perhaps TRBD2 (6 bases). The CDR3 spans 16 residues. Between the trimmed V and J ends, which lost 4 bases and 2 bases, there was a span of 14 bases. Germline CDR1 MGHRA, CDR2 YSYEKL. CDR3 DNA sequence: TGCGCCAGCAGCCGCAAAGGGGACTTTAACACCGGGGAGCTGTTTTTT. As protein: CASSRKGDFNTGELFF.

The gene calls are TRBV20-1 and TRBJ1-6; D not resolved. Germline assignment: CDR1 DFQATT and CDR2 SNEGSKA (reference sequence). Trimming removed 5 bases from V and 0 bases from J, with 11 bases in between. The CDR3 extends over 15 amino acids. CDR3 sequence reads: CSAPAQSSYNSPLHF. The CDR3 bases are TGCAGTGCTCCTGCTCAGAGCTCCTATAATTCACCCCTCCACTTT.

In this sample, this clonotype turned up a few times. CDR3 sequence: CSAIQTTNTGELFF. The CDR3, as DNA: TGCAGTGCAATACAGACCACGAACACCGGGGAGCTGTTTTTT. The genes are TRBV20-1 and TRBJ2-2; D is unresolved. Germline V gene data show CDR1 as DFQATT and CDR2 as SNEGSKA (reference sequence). The CDR3 contains 14 residues. The V end was cut by 6 bases, the J end by 0 bases, with 11 bases between.

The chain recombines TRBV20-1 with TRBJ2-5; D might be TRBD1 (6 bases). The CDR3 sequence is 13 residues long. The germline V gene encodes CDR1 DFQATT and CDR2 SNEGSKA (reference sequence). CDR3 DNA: TGCAGCCTCGGACAGATGAACCAAGAGACCCAGTACTTC. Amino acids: CSLGQMNQETQYF.

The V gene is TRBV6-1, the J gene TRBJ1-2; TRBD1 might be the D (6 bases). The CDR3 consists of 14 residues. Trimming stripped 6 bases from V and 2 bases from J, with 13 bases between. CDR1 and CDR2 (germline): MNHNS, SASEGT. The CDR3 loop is CASRPTTGNYGYTF. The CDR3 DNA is TGTGCCAGCAGGCCCACAACAGGGAACTATGGCTACACCTTC.

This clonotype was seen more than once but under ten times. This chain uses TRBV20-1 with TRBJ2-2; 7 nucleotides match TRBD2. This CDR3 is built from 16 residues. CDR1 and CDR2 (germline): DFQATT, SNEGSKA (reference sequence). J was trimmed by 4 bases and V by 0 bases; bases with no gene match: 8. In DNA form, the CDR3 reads TGCAGTGCTAGAGATGATGCCCGGACTAGCACCGGGGAGCTGTTTTTT. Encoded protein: CSARDDARTSTGELFF.

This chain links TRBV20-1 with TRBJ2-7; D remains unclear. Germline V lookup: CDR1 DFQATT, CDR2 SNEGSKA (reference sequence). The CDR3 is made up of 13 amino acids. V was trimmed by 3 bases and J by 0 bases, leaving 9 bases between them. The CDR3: CSASLGPSYEQYF. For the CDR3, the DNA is TGCAGTGCTAGTCTAGGGCCCTCCTACGAGCAGTACTTC.

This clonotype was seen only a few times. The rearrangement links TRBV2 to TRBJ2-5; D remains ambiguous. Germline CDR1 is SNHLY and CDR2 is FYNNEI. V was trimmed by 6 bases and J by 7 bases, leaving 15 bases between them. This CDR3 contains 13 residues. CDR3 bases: TGTGCCAGCAGGATAACAGAGGTTGGGACCCAGTACTTC. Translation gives CASRITEVGTQYF.

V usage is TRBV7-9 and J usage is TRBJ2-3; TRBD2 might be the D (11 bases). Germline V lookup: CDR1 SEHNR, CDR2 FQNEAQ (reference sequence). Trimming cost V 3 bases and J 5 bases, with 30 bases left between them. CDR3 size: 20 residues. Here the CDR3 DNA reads TGTGCCAGCAGCTTCCGGGACAGGGGATTTAGCGGGAGGGCCGGAGATACGCAGTATTTT. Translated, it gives CASSFRDRGFSGRAGDTQYF.

CDR3 coding DNA: TGTGCCAGCAGTTTCAATGGCTACACCTTC. It translates to CASSFNGYTF. This rearrangement joins TRBV28 to TRBJ1-2; D is unclear. The germline V gene has CDR1 MDHEN and CDR2 SYDVKM. CDR3 length: 10 amino acids. Trimming removed 3 bases from V and 6 bases from J, with 2 bases in between.